This is a list of T cell receptor beta chains from one sample in a study of regulatory T cells in long-lasting Graves disease. TCRdb re-derived calls from the multiplex PCR reads in MiXCR, one entry per CDR3 protein. The sample has hundreds of thousands of distinct CDR3 sequences, 20% to 25% seen once. Sample: peripheral blood mononuclear cells (PBMCs), taken when the disease was refractory, from a patient treated with antithyroid drugs. The receptors stem from a female donor with Graves disease. Each CDR3 is given with its conserved first and last residue. D genes are given only for firm matches. Only some rows state a clone size, as once, few, many or a class for expanded clones.

TRBJ1-4 TRBV7-6 NA TRBD1 TGTGCCAGCAGCCAAACGTGGCAGGGGGCAACTAATGAAAAACTGTTTTTT CASSQTWQGATNEKLFF
TRBJ1-4 TRBV7-2 NA NA TGTGCCAGCAGCGGGGTGGATTCCGCAGCTAATGAAAAACTGTTTTTT CASSGVDSAANEKLFF
TRBJ1-4 TRBV19 many NA TGTGCCAGTAGTTGGGACACGGATGAAAAACTGTTTTTT CASSWDTDEKLFF
TRBJ2-5 TRBV5-1 NA NA TGCGCCAGCAGCTTGGGAGGACATTCGACCCCTGGTGGAGAGACCCAGTACTTC CASSLGGHSTPGGETQYF
TRBJ1-2 TRBV29-1 few NA TGCAGCGTTGACACGGATGGCTACACCTTC CSVDTDGYTF
TRBJ1-1 TRBV2 many NA TGTGCCAGCTGGACAGTCGACACTGAAGCTTTCTTT CASWTVDTEAFF
TRBJ2-5 TRBV3-1 few NA TGTGCCAGCCGACACTCGTCAAGGAGACACCAAGAGACCCAGTACTTC CASRHSSRRHQETQYF
TRBJ1-3 TRBV11-3 few NA TGTGCCAGCAGCTTAAAAAGGAGGGACTTAAGCTCTGGAAACACCATATATTTT CASSLKRRDLSSGNTIYF
TRBJ2-4 TRBV28 many NA TGTGCCAGCAGCCAAAGATTGTTCCGGGACGCCAAAAACATTCAGTACTTC CASSQRLFRDAKNIQYF
TRBJ2-7 TRBV20-1 NA NA TGCAGTGCTAGAGATCTGGCCAGGGGCTACGAGCAGTACTTC CSARDLARGYEQYF